A single sample gave rise to the 23 T cell receptor beta chains below, sequenced in a study of identical twins. MiXCR, run by TCRdb on the 5' RACE reads, gives a single entry per CDR3 protein. The sample records about 490,000 distinct CDR3 sequences, 13% to 15% being singletons. This sample also belongs to another study, concerning yellow fever vaccine responses in identical twins.

Sequences were obtained from CD4+ T cells sorted from blood. These receptors were collected from a woman aged 18-35 years in good health.

This clonotype occurred a few times. This chain links TRBV20-1 with TRBJ1-4; a possible D gene is TRBD1 (5 bases). The CDR3 covers 15 residues. V was cut by 1 base and J by 11 bases, with 20 bases left in between. CDR1 DFQATT and CDR2 SNEGSKA come from the germline V gene (reference sequence). The DNA for the CDR3 is TGCAGTGCTAGAGGCCTCGAGGAACCGGGGGAGAAACTGTTTTTT. The encoded protein is CSARGLEEPGEKLFF.

DNA for the CDR3: TGCAGTGCTACTGCGGGAGCCTACGAGCAGTACTTC. It is translated as CSATAGAYEQYF. The chain combines TRBV20-1 with TRBJ2-7; 7 nucleotides agree with TRBD2. The CDR3 has 12 amino acids. V trimming: 4 bases; J trimming: 2 bases; junction bases outside the gene matches: 2. Germline CDR1 is DFQATT and CDR2 is SNEGSKA (reference sequence).

This clonotype was recorded a few times. This rearrangement joins TRBV29-1 to TRBJ2-1, with D uncertain. From germline, CDR1 is SQVTM and CDR2 ANQGSEA. Trimming took 3 bases from V and 13 from J, leaving 13 bases between them. The CDR3 length is 11 residues. The CDR3 loop reads CSVEESIRQFF. The CDR3 DNA sequence: TGCAGCGTTGAGGAGAGTATCCGACAGTTCTTC.

The V gene is TRBV12-3 or TRBV12-4, the J gene TRBJ2-3; no firm D call. The CDR3 is 13 residues long. V was trimmed by 7 bases and J by 2 bases, leaving 10 bases between them. CDR3 in DNA: TGTGCCAGCATAAGGACCAACACAGATACGCAGTATTTT. The encoded protein is CASIRTNTDTQYF.

The sample holds a few counts of this clonotype. J is TRBJ2-1 and V is TRBV19; no definite D call. V was trimmed by 0 bases and J by 2 bases, leaving 14 bases between them. Germline CDR1 reads LNHDA; CDR2 reads SQIVND (reference sequence). The CDR3 runs 17 residues. The CDR3 coding sequence is TGTGCCAGTAGTATAGACAACTACCACAGTGCCTACAATGAGCAGTTCTTC. It yields the protein CASSIDNYHSAYNEQFF.

This clonotype has more than one count but fewer than ten. V and J are TRBV12-3 or TRBV12-4 and TRBJ2-4; 7 bases map to TRBD1. With 5 bases clipped from V and 4 bases from J, the junction kept 14 bases outside the gene matches. This CDR3 contains 17 residues. In DNA, the CDR3 is TGTGCCAGCAGTCGGCAGGGGGTGGGGGAAGCAAAAAACATTCAGTACTTC. Translation: CASSRQGVGEAKNIQYF.

This clonotype was seen a few times. The gene calls are TRBV19 and TRBJ1-5, with 7 bases aligning to TRBD1. The CDR3 is made up of 15 amino acids. Germline V CDR1 and CDR2: LNHDA, SQIVND (reference sequence). The ends lost 3 bases at V and 4 bases at J; junction bases unmatched: 6. This CDR3 reads CASSIGQAINQPQHF. CDR3 sequence (DNA): TGTGCCAGTAGTATTGGACAGGCGATAAATCAGCCCCAGCATTTT.

This clonotype has just a few counts. V is TRBV5-1 and J is TRBJ2-5; D remains unclear. The V gene's germline CDR1 is SGHRS and CDR2 YFSETQ. The CDR3 length is 13 residues. V lost 0 bases to trimming and J lost 7 bases, with 10 bases between them. CDR3 DNA sequence: TGCGCCAGCAGCTTGGGTGCCTCGGCGACCCAGTACTTC. Its protein product is CASSLGASATQYF.

The DNA for the CDR3 is TGCAGCGCCCGACTAGCTCAAGAGACCCAGTACTTC. Translated, it gives CSARLAQETQYF. The chain links TRBV29-1 to TRBJ2-5, with TRBD2 identical over 7 bases. This CDR3 spans 12 amino acids. V dropped 7 bases and J dropped 2; count of bases not matched to a gene: 4. Germline V lookup: CDR1 SQVTM, CDR2 ANQGSEA.

This clonotype came up a few times. The chain carries TRBV2 and TRBJ2-3, with 8 bases that match TRBD2. The CDR3 runs 16 residues. V lost 2 bases and J lost 2; bases outside the gene matches: 6. From germline, CDR1 is SNHLY and CDR2 FYNNEI. The CDR3: CASSERASGHTDTQYF. The CDR3 bases are TGTGCCAGCAGTGAAAGGGCTAGCGGGCACACAGATACGCAGTATTTT.

This chain connects TRBV5-1 to TRBJ1-1; 8 bases are shared with TRBD1. Per the germline V gene, CDR1 is SGHRS and CDR2 is YFSETQ. The ends lost 4 bases at V and 4 bases at J; junction bases unmatched: 9. The CDR3 covers 15 residues. The CDR3 spells CASSGSGGSVTEAFF. The CDR3 DNA sequence: TGCGCCAGCAGCGGTTCAGGGGGCTCGGTCACTGAAGCTTTCTTT.

This clonotype was observed a few times. The rearrangement joins TRBV2 to TRBJ2-3; D unclear. Looked up from germline, CDR1 is SNHLY and CDR2 is FYNNEI. Trimming removed 0 bases from V and 1 base from J, with 5 bases in between. The CDR3 covers 14 residues. CDR3 amino acids: CASSEALGTDTQYF. DNA of the CDR3: TGTGCCAGCAGTGAAGCGCTGGGCACAGATACGCAGTATTTT.

This clonotype appeared a few times. The chain uses TRBV6-1 and TRBJ2-1; D might be TRBD1 (5 bases). Germline CDR1 and CDR2: MNHNS and SASEGT. CDR3 length: 15 amino acids. The V end was cut by 8 bases, the J end by 2 bases, with 16 bases between. This CDR3 is CASLGGAETYNEQFF. In DNA form, the CDR3 reads TGTGCCAGCTTGGGTGGGGCGGAAACCTACAATGAGCAGTTCTTC.

This clonotype was seen a few times. The chain has TRBV24-1 and TRBJ2-1; D gene uncertain. V was pared by 6 bases and J by 8 bases, with 16 bases between. CDR3 length: 14 residues. Germline values: CDR1 KGHDR, CDR2 SFDVKD. CDR3 bases: TGTGCCACCAGTCCTTCAGCCCGGTCGGATGAGCAGTTCTTC. Protein: CATSPSARSDEQFF.

The table lists this clonotype with a few counts. The chain recombines TRBV20-1 with TRBJ1-1; D might be TRBD1 (6 bases). Germline CDR1 DFQATT, CDR2 SNEGSKA (reference sequence). V lost 2 bases, J lost 8 bases, and 21 bases lay in between. The length of the CDR3 is 15 residues. CDR3 DNA sequence: TGCAGTGCTAGACCAACAGGGAGGGAAACCAAAGAAGCTTTCTTT. The encoded protein is CSARPTGRETKEAFF.

This chain connects TRBV6-1 to TRBJ2-1, with 9 positions matching TRBD1. Germline assignment: CDR1 MNHNS and CDR2 SASEGT. CDR3 length: 14 residues. V was clipped by 7 bases and J by 5 bases; unmatched bases: 6. This chain's CDR3 is CASTTGGKDNEQFF. The CDR3 DNA sequence: TGTGCCAGCACAACAGGGGGCAAAGACAATGAGCAGTTCTTC.

This clonotype was counted between two and nine times. The rearrangement joins TRBV20-1 to TRBJ1-1; TRBD1 might be the D (5 bases). The germline CDR1 and CDR2 sequences are DFQATT and SNEGSKA (reference sequence). The CDR3 loop spans 15 amino acids. Trimming took 2 bases from V and 0 from J, leaving 13 bases between them. The CDR3, as DNA: TGCAGTGCTAGATGGGGCGCAGGGCTGAACACTGAAGCTTTCTTT. As protein: CSARWGAGLNTEAFF.

The chain couples TRBV24-1 to TRBJ1-1, with D hard to call. V lost 7 bases and J lost 0, with 8 bases in between. Germline-derived CDR1 and CDR2 are KGHDR and SFDVKD. The CDR3 extends over 13 amino acids. This CDR3 reads CATRGLLNTEAFF. As DNA, the CDR3 is TGTGCCACCAGGGGATTACTGAACACTGAAGCTTTCTTT.

In this sample, this clonotype turned up a few times. The rearrangement joins TRBV5-1 to TRBJ2-1; 8 bases are shared with TRBD1. V lost 5 bases, J lost 2 bases, and 6 bases stayed unmatched. The germline CDR1 and CDR2 sequences are SGHRS and YFSETQ. The CDR3 length is 15 residues. This chain's CDR3 is CASRAGTGTYNEQFF. CDR3 DNA sequence: TGCGCCAGCAGGGCCGGGACAGGAACCTACAATGAGCAGTTCTTC.

The V call is TRBV5-1, the J call TRBJ2-2; 7 bases line up with TRBD1. Germline V gene data show CDR1 as SGHRS and CDR2 as YFSETQ. V lost 4 bases to trimming and J lost 2 bases; unmatched junction nucleotides: 5. The CDR3 consists of 15 residues. CDR3 residues: CASSDGTDNTGELFF. As DNA, the CDR3 is TGCGCCAGCAGCGACGGGACAGACAACACCGGGGAGCTGTTTTTT.

V is TRBV18 and J is TRBJ1-2; D is unclear. V shed 6 bases and J shed 6 bases, with 20 bases lying between them. The germline V gene has CDR1 KGHSH and CDR2 LQKENI. The CDR3 has 15 amino acids. In DNA, the CDR3 is TGTGCCAGCTCTCCTTCATACGGGGAGACTGATGGCTACACCTTC. Translation gives CASSPSYGETDGYTF.

This clonotype turned up a few times. The rearrangement joins TRBV29-1 to TRBJ1-5; a possible D gene is TRBD1 (5 bases). The CDR3 has 13 amino acids. Germline CDR1 and CDR2: SQVTM and ANQGSEA. V lost 5 bases and J lost 6, with 14 bases in between. CDR3: CSVSLIDSQPQHF. CDR3 sequence (DNA): TGCAGCGTTTCCCTGATCGACAGTCAGCCCCAGCATTTT. Variable domain in full (rest from reference TRBV29-1 and TRBJ1-5): SAVISQKPSRDICQRGTSLTIQCQVDSQVTMMFWYRQQPGQSLTLIATANQGSEATYESGFVIDKFPISRPNLTFSTLTVSNMSPEDSSIYLCSVSLIDSQPQHFGDGTRLSIL.

This clonotype was recorded at least ten times. This rearrangement joins TRBV5-1 to TRBJ1-6; D remains ambiguous. The germline CDR1 and CDR2 sequences are SGHRS and YFSETQ. The CDR3 runs to 16 residues. Trimming left V 0 bases short and J 0 bases short, with 7 bases between. The CDR3 DNA follows: TGCGCCAGCAGCTTGGCTGGGAGCTCCTATAATTCACCCCTCCACTTT. It codes for CASSLAGSSYNSPLHF.